A single sample is the source of the 29 T cell receptor beta chains below, sequenced in a study of T cell responses to AZD1222 COVID-19 vaccine. Clones were sequenced by immunoSEQ multiplex PCR, and TCRdb holds only the in-frame ones, with some missing. The sample holds some 130,000 clones, 80% to 90% seen once. The sample here was peripheral blood, taken on day 0 of AZD1222 vaccination. All receptors come from an adult in good health.

The V and J genes are TRBV7-6 and TRBJ1-3; 8 positions agree with TRBD1. The trim removed 4 bases at V and 0 bases at J, leaving 14 bases unmatched. This CDR3 is 19 amino acids long. Germline V CDR1 and CDR2: SGHVS, FNYEAQ. This CDR3 is CASSSVGGQASSSGNTIYF. The CDR3 DNA sequence: TGTGCCAGCAGCTCGGTAGGGGGACAGGCCTCCTCCTCTGGAAACACCATATATTTT.

This clone was detected once. The chain recombines TRBV30 with TRBJ1-6, with D unresolved. V was pared by 0 bases and J by 8 bases, with 11 bases between. The CDR3 loop spans 14 amino acids. Germline loops: CDR1 GTSNPN, CDR2 SVGIG (reference sequence). In DNA form, the CDR3 reads TGTGCCTGGAGTGTACCTGGCAGCCATTCACCCCTCCACTTT. It codes for CAWSVPGSHSPLHF. Filled out from reference TRBV30 and TRBJ1-6, the complete variable domain reads SQTIHQWPATLVQPVGSPLSLECTVEGTSNPNLYWYRQAAGRGLQLLFYSVGIGQISSEVPQNLSASRPQDRQFILSSKKLLLSDSGFYLCAWSVPGSHSPLHFGNGTRLTVT.

This clone has just a few counts. The chain couples TRBV7-2 to TRBJ2-5, with TRBD2 matching over 11 bases. After removal of 7 bases from V and 2 bases from J, the junction contained 3 bases not matched to a gene. Germline V gives CDR1 SGHTA, CDR2 FQGNSA. This CDR3 is 14 amino acids long. The CDR3 region has the DNA TGTGCCAGCAATCCTAGCGGGGGGCAAGAGACCCAGTACTTC. Translated, it gives CASNPSGGQETQYF.

This chain links TRBV3-1 (or the pseudogene TRBV3-2) with TRBJ2-3, with TRBD2 matching 8 bases. Looked up from germline, CDR1 is LGHDT and CDR2 is YNNKEL (reference sequence). Trimming at V came to 7 bases and at J to 4 bases, leaving 4 bases not matched to a gene. The CDR3 consists of 13 residues. This CDR3 reads CASTLGGADTQYF. The DNA of the CDR3 is TGTGCCAGCACCCTCGGGGGGGCAGATACGCAGTATTTT.

This chain uses TRBV7-2 with TRBJ2-5, with D possibly being TRBD2 (5 bases). Trimming pared 5 bases from V and 7 bases from J, leaving 11 bases between. There are 12 residues in the CDR3. CDR1 is SGHTA, CDR2 FQGNSA, per germline. For the CDR3, the DNA is TGTGCCAGCAGCAAGGACGGAGGGACCCAGTACTTC. It is translated as CASSKDGGTQYF.

The chain uses TRBV2 and TRBJ2-1, with D maybe TRBD2 (6 bases). The V gene's germline CDR1 is SNHLY and CDR2 FYNNEI. Trimming stripped 2 bases from V and 1 base from J, with 12 bases between. This CDR3 is built from 16 residues. CDR3 sequence (DNA): TGTGCCAGCAGTGAATTCGGCGGGAAGTCCTACAATGAGCAGTTCTTC. It yields the protein CASSEFGGKSYNEQFF.

Comment on this clone: The same CDR3 can be traced to other DNA sequences in this sample. V gene TRBV14 combines with J gene TRBJ2-5; TRBD1 is a possible D gene (6 bases). CDR1 is SGHDN and CDR2 is FVKESK in the germline V gene. The CDR3 spans 15 residues. The V end lost 0 bases, the J end lost 5 bases, and 13 bases lay between the germline ends. The CDR3 here is CASSQDVGGRETQYF. In nucleotides, the CDR3 is TGTGCCAGCAGCCAAGATGTAGGGGGTCGGGAGACCCAGTACTTC.

V is TRBV10-2 and J is TRBJ2-1; 8 nucleotides align to TRBD2. In germline, CDR1 is WSHSY, CDR2 SAAADI. With 8 bases clipped from V and 5 bases from J, the junction kept 14 bases outside the gene matches. The CDR3 is 16 amino acids. The CDR3 DNA is TGCGCCAGCGATGGCCGGGAGGGGGGAGGGAACAATGAGCAGTTCTTC. As protein: CASDGREGGGNNEQFF.

The J gene is TRBJ1-3, the V gene TRBV30; 8 nucleotides align to TRBD1. This CDR3 contains 15 residues. V lost 2 bases and J lost 4; bases outside the gene matches: 7. CDR1 is GTSNPN and CDR2 is SVGIG in the germline V gene (reference sequence). The CDR3 coding sequence is TGTGCCTGGAGTTCAGGGGGCGCGGGGGGAAACACCATATATTTT. Translating gives CAWSSGGAGGNTIYF.

The genes are TRBV28 and TRBJ1-4, with D uncertain. This CDR3 region has 12 residues. V was cut by 3 bases and J by 6 bases, with 5 bases left in between. Germline lookup yields CDR1 MDHEN and CDR2 SYDVKM. The CDR3 loop reads CASSLIDEKLFF. The CDR3, as DNA: TGTGCCAGCAGTTTGATAGATGAAAAACTGTTTTTT. The full variable domain, in which reference TRBV28 and TRBJ1-4 provide the parts outside the CDR3, is DVKVTQSSRYLVKRTGEKVFLECVQDMDHENMFWYRQDPGLGLRLIYFSYDVKMKEKGDIPEGYSVSREKKERFSLILESASTNQTSMYLCASSLIDEKLFFGSGTQLSVL.

This sequence joins TRBV3-1 (or the pseudogene TRBV3-2) and TRBJ1-1, with 9 bases matching TRBD1. The CDR3 sequence is 14 residues long. V lost 4 bases and J lost 5; bases outside the gene matches: 5. Germline V gives CDR1 LGHDT, CDR2 YNNKEL (reference sequence). The CDR3 here is CASSRRQGVTEAFF. The CDR3 coding sequence is TGTGCCAGCAGCCGGAGACAGGGGGTTACTGAAGCTTTCTTT.

The rearrangement uses TRBV27 and TRBJ2-1; a possible D gene is TRBD2 (5 bases). This CDR3 has 13 amino acids. Trimming stripped 5 bases from V and 7 bases from J, with 12 bases between. Germline V lookup: CDR1 MNHEY, CDR2 SMNVEV (reference sequence). CDR3 DNA sequence: TGTGCCAGCAGTAGCGGTGCTGAAAATGAGCAGTTCTTC. Amino acid sequence: CASSSGAENEQFF.

Only one count was recorded for this clone. The chain couples TRBV6-5 to TRBJ1-5; D not resolved. Trimming stripped 1 base from V and 7 bases from J, with 8 bases between. Germline V CDR1 and CDR2: MNHEY, SVGAGI. CDR3 size: 13 residues. The CDR3 DNA follows: TGTGCCAGCAGTTACTACTCGGGGCAGCCCCAGCATTTT. Protein product: CASSYYSGQPQHF.

V and J are TRBV28 and TRBJ1-3; D is undetermined. V shed 3 bases and J shed 1 base, with 10 bases lying between them. This CDR3 is 15 amino acids long. The germline gives CDR1 MDHEN, CDR2 SYDVKM. CDR3 loop: CASSLGGSSGNTIYF. The CDR3 nucleotides are TGTGCCAGCAGTTTGGGAGGGAGTTCTGGAAACACCATATATTTT. The whole variable domain, remainder taken from reference TRBV28 and TRBJ1-3, is DVKVTQSSRYLVKRTGEKVFLECVQDMDHENMFWYRQDPGLGLRLIYFSYDVKMKEKGDIPEGYSVSREKKERFSLILESASTNQTSMYLCASSLGGSSGNTIYFGEGSWLTVV.

The count of this clone is one. V gene TRBV9 combines with J gene TRBJ2-2; TRBD2 matches at 10 bases. The V segment lost 6 bases and the J segment 3 bases; nucleotides outside the gene matches: 5. The CDR3 has 15 amino acids. Germline lookup yields CDR1 SGDLS and CDR2 YYNGEE. The CDR3 sequence is CASTAGGRHTGELFF. The CDR3 bases are TGTGCCAGCACAGCGGGGGGGCGTCACACCGGGGAGCTGTTTTTT.

The chain combines TRBV28 with TRBJ2-7; TRBD1 matches 9 bases. Germline V gene lookup returns CDR1 MDHEN and CDR2 SYDVKM. V lost 2 bases to trimming and J lost 2 bases; unmatched junction nucleotides: 4. This CDR3 spans 15 amino acids. The CDR3 DNA reads TGTGCCAGCAGTTTACCCCGACAGGGGGCCTACGAGCAGTACTTC. This encodes CASSLPRQGAYEQYF. The complete variable domain, with remaining parts taken from reference TRBV28 and TRBJ2-7, reads DVKVTQSSRYLVKRTGEKVFLECVQDMDHENMFWYRQDPGLGLRLIYFSYDVKMKEKGDIPEGYSVSREKKERFSLILESASTNQTSMYLCASSLPRQGAYEQYFGPGTRLTVT.

The chain has TRBV24-1 and TRBJ2-2, with TRBD1 matching over 7 bases. The CDR3 sequence is 17 residues long. The junction had 11 bases not matched to a gene; V was cut back by 2 bases and J by 6 bases. The germline CDR1 and CDR2 sequences are KGHDR and SFDVKD. CDR3 protein: CATSDSSDRDIAGELFF. The CDR3 DNA sequence: TGTGCCACCAGTGATTCCTCCGACAGGGATATCGCCGGGGAGCTGTTTTTT.

The table lists this clone with many counts. This chain uses TRBV5-5 with TRBJ1-6, with unresolved D. V was trimmed by 3 bases and J by 11 bases, leaving 12 bases between them. Germline loops: CDR1 SGHKS, CDR2 YYEKEE (reference sequence). CDR3 length: 13 residues. CDR3 DNA: TGTGCCAGCAGCTCCTTCGATGCCCCACCCCTCCACTTT. Translation: CASSSFDAPPLHF.

The chain uses TRBV7-9 and TRBJ1-5; TRBD1 matches at 7 bases. V dropped 5 bases and J dropped 3; count of bases not matched to a gene: 4. Germline V gene lookup returns CDR1 SEHNR and CDR2 FQNEAQ (reference sequence). The CDR3 is 14 residues long. CDR3 in DNA: TGTGCCAGCAGCCCTACAGGGGACAATCAGCCCCAGCATTTT. Its translation: CASSPTGDNQPQHF. Using reference TRBV7-9 and TRBJ1-5 for the parts outside the CDR3, the full variable domain is DTGVSQNPRHKITKRGQNVTFRCDPISEHNRLYWYRQTLGQGPEFLTYFQNEAQLEKSRLLSDRFSAERPKGSFSTLEIQRTEQGDSAMYLCASSPTGDNQPQHFGDGTRLSIL.

The chain combines TRBV20-1 with TRBJ2-2; a weak D match, TRBD1 (7 bases). CDR3 length: 16 amino acids. V lost 3 bases to trimming and J lost 0 bases, with 14 bases between them. Germline V lookup: CDR1 DFQATT, CDR2 SNEGSKA (reference sequence). The CDR3 region is CSASVQGTPNTGELFF. The CDR3, as DNA: TGCAGTGCTAGTGTACAGGGGACTCCGAACACCGGGGAGCTGTTTTTT.

V is TRBV6-1 and J is TRBJ2-1; 7 bases map to TRBD2. Trimming removed 0 bases from V and 5 bases from J; junction bases left unmatched: 7. The germline CDR1 and CDR2 sequences are MNHNS and SASEGT. The CDR3 is 16 amino acids. The CDR3 bases are TGTGCCAGCAGTGAAGCCGGAAGCGGGGTAAACAATGAGCAGTTCTTC. Protein sequence: CASSEAGSGVNNEQFF.

This clone showed up just once. The chain has TRBV11-2 and TRBJ2-1, with 9 positions matching TRBD2. The CDR3 runs to 15 residues. Germline CDR1 is SGHAT and CDR2 is FQNNGV. V lost 2 bases, J lost 3 bases, and 2 bases stayed unmatched. The CDR3: CASSLLRGGYNEQFF. The DNA of the CDR3 is TGTGCCAGCAGCTTATTGCGGGGGGGCTACAATGAGCAGTTCTTC.

The chain is built from TRBV5-6 and TRBJ1-2, with D possibly TRBD1 on 5 matching bases. Germline lookup yields CDR1 SGHDT and CDR2 YYEEEE. This CDR3 comprises 14 residues. Trimming removed 1 base at V and 4 bases at J, with 11 bases between. This CDR3 is CASSLRGVVYGYTF. The CDR3 region has the DNA TGTGCCAGCAGCTTGCGGGGGGTGGTCTATGGCTACACCTTC.

This chain joins TRBV3-1 (or the pseudogene TRBV3-2) and TRBJ1-6; D gene uncertain. Germline values: CDR1 LGHDT, CDR2 YNNKEL (reference sequence). Trimming took off 1 base at V and 4 bases at J, with 11 bases between the two ends. This CDR3 contains 16 residues. The CDR3 loop reads CASSQAGSGYNSPLHF. CDR3 nucleotides: TGTGCCAGCAGCCAAGCTGGGTCCGGGTATAATTCACCCCTCCACTTT.

The chain links TRBV5-6 to TRBJ2-5, with D unresolved. This CDR3 has 12 amino acids. The germline V gene encodes CDR1 SGHDT and CDR2 YYEEEE. V was shortened by 4 bases and J by 5 bases, with 9 bases between the two germline ends. The CDR3: CASSANEETQYF. The CDR3 region has the DNA TGTGCCAGCAGCGCCAATGAGGAGACCCAGTACTTC.

The V and J genes are TRBV11-2 and TRBJ1-2; D is unresolved. The CDR3 sequence is 13 residues long. The germline V and J ends were trimmed by 7 bases and 5 bases, with 14 bases remaining between them. Germline assignment: CDR1 SGHAT and CDR2 FQNNGV. The DNA for the CDR3 is TGTGCCAGCACCCCCCTCTGGACGTATGGCTACACCTTC. This gives the protein CASTPLWTYGYTF.

The rearrangement uses TRBV4-1 and TRBJ2-3, with 7 positions matching TRBD1. The V and J ends lost 0 bases and 5 bases, in that order; junction bases with no gene match: 11. Germline V CDR1 and CDR2: MGHRA, YSYEKL. The CDR3 sequence is 17 residues long. Written as DNA, the CDR3 is TGCGCCAGCAGCCAAGATTCGGCGACAGGGTCCAAAGATACGCAGTATTTT. As protein: CASSQDSATGSKDTQYF.

Points on this clone: Other DNA sequences from this sample encode an identical CDR3 as well. This chain uses TRBV27 with TRBJ1-5; the match to TRBD1 covers 9 bases. The CDR3 covers 14 residues. V lost 3 bases and J lost 4; bases outside the gene matches: 1. CDR1 and CDR2 from the germline V gene are MNHEY and SMNVEV (reference sequence). The CDR3 sequence is CASSFGQGNQPQHF. The CDR3 nucleotides are TGTGCCAGCAGTTTCGGACAGGGGAATCAGCCCCAGCATTTT.

The rearrangement joins TRBV3-1 (or the pseudogene TRBV3-2) to TRBJ1-1; D is undetermined. The V gene lost 0 bases and the J gene lost 4 bases, with 12 bases spanning the gap. The germline CDR1 and CDR2 sequences are LGHDT and YNNKEL (reference sequence). This CDR3 contains 15 residues. DNA of the CDR3: TGTGCCAGCAGCCAAGATCTCGCGTCGTTCACTGAAGCTTTCTTT. It encodes CASSQDLASFTEAFF.